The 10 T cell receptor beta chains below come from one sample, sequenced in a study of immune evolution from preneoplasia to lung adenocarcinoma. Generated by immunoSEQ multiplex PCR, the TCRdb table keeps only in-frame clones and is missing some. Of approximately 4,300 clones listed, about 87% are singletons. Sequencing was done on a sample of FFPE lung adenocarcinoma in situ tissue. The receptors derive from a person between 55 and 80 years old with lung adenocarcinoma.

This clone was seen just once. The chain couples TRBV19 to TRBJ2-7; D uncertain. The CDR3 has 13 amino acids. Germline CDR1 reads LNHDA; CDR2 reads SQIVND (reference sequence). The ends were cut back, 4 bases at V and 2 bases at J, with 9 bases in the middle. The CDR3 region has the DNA TGTGCCAGTAGTAACCTGAGCCCCTACGAGCAGTACTTC. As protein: CASSNLSPYEQYF.

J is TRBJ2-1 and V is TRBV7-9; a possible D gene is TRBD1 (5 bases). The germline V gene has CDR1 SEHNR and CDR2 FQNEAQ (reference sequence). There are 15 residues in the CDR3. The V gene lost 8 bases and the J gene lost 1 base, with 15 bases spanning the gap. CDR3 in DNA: TGTGCCAGCGAGCCAGGACACGGATCCTACAATGAGCAGTTCTTC. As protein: CASEPGHGSYNEQFF.

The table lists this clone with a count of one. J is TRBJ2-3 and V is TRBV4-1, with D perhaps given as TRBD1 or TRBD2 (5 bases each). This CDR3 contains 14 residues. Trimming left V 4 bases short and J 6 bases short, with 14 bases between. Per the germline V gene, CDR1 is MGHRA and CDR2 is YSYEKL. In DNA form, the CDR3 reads TGCGCCAGCAGCCGCCTTCAGGGCGGGGATACGCAGTATTTT. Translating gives CASSRLQGGDTQYF.

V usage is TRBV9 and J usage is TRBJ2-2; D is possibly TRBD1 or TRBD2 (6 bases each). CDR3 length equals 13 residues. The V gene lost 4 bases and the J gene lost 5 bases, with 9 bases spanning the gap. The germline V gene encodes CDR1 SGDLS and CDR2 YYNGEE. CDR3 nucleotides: TGTGCCAGCAGCAGGGGGAGGACCGGGGAGCTGTTTTTT. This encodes CASSRGRTGELFF.

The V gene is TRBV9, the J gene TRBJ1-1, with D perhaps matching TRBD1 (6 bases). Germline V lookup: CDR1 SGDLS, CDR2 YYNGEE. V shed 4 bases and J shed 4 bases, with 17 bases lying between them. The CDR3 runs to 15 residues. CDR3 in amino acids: CASSISTGQGTEAFF. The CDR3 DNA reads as TGTGCCAGCAGCATATCAACAGGGCAAGGCACTGAAGCTTTCTTT.

CDR3: CASSDGQGFFAMNTEAFF. CDR3 nucleotides: TGTGCCAGCAGTGATGGACAGGGGTTCTTCGCCATGAACACTGAAGCTTTCTTT. The chain joins TRBV2 to TRBJ1-1; 9 positions match TRBD1. The CDR3 extends over 18 amino acids. Germline CDR1 and CDR2: SNHLY and FYNNEI. V dropped 3 bases and J dropped 0; count of bases not matched to a gene: 11.

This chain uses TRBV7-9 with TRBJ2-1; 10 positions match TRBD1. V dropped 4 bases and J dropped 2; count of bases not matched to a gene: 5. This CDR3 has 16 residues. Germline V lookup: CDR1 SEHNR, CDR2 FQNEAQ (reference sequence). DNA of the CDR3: TGTGCCAGCAGCTACCGCGACAGGGGGCCCTACAATGAGCAGTTCTTC. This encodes CASSYRDRGPYNEQFF.

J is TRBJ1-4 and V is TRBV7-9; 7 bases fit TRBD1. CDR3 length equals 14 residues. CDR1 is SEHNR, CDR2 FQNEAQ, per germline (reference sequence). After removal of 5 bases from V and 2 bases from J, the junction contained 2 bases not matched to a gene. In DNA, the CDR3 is TGTGCCAGCAGCCCGGGACAGACTAATGAAAAACTGTTTTTT. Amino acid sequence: CASSPGQTNEKLFF.

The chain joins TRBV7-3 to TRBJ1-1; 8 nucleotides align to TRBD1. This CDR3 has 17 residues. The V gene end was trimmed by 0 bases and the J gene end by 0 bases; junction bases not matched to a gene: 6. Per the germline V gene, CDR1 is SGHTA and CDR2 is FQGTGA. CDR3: CASSLTRDRFMNTEAFF. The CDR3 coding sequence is TGTGCCAGCAGCTTAACGCGGGACAGGTTCATGAACACTGAAGCTTTCTTT.

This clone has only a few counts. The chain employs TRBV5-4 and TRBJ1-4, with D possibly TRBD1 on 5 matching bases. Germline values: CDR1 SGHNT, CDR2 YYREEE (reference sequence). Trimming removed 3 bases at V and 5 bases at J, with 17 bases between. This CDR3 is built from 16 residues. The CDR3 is CASSSGGRGSNEKLFF. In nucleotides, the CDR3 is TGTGCCAGCAGCTCGGGAGGACGGGGCTCAAATGAAAAACTGTTTTTT.